Listed below are T cell receptor beta chains from one sample, sequenced in a study of T cell clonotyping in hematopoietic cell transplantation. Sequenced by immunoSEQ multiplex PCR; TCRdb stores in-frame clones only, minus some. This table holds approximately 9,600 clones, roughly 71% found once. This specimen was PBMCs, taken 30 days after allogeneic stem cell transplant. These receptors all come from a female patient in her forties who had an allogeneic stem cell transplant from a related donor, so T cells may come from the graft donor. Some clones in this sample may be carry-over from other donors' samples. CDR3s include the opening cysteine and the closing phenylalanine or tryptophan. Fields, in order: CDR3 protein, CDR3 DNA, D gene, V gene, clone size, J gene. A D gene is named only where the DNA matches it firmly. Rows may omit the clone size; those that give it use once, few, many or a size class.

CASSPPGPRNNEQFF	TGTGCCAGCAGCCCGCCGGGACCGAGAAACAATGAGCAGTTCTTC	-	TRBV7-3	-	TRBJ2-1
CAISVVGTYNEQFF	TGTGCCATCAGTGTGGTAGGTACCTACAATGAGCAGTTCTTC	-	TRBV10-3	-	TRBJ2-1
CASSRNPNTGELFF	TGTGCCAGCAGCCGCAACCCCAACACCGGGGAGCTGTTTTTT	-	TRBV11-1	few	TRBJ2-2
CASSIDLVYGYTF	TGTGCCAGTAGTATAGATCTGGTCTATGGCTACACCTTC	-	TRBV19	-	TRBJ1-2
CSGHSRPQHF	TGCAGCGGACACTCACGGCCCCAGCATTTT	-	TRBV29-1	-	TRBJ1-5
CASSPDGGYGYTF	TGCGCCAGCAGCCCAGACGGTGGATATGGCTACACCTTC	-	TRBV5-1	few	TRBJ1-2
CASSLAPAGGRYF	TGTGCCAGCAGCTTAGCTCCAGCGGGAGGGAGGTACTTC	TRBD2	TRBV7-2	-	TRBJ2-7
CATQEFTEAFF	TGTGCCACCCAAGAGTTCACTGAAGCTTTCTTT	-	TRBV10-3	-	TRBJ1-1
CAWSAQGEQYF	TGTGCCTGGAGTGCCCAGGGGGAGCAGTACTTC	-	TRBV30	-	TRBJ2-7
CAWSQGGNTGELFF	TGTGCCTGGAGCCAAGGTGGGAACACCGGGGAGCTGTTTTTT	-	TRBV30	-	TRBJ2-2
CASLGVLSGNTIYF	TGTGCCAGCCTGGGGGTTCTCTCTGGAAACACCATATATTTT	-	TRBV7-9	few	TRBJ1-3
CASSRDELAGGSSQFF	TGTGCCAGCAGCCGCGATGAGCTAGCGGGAGGATCGTCGCAGTTCTTC	TRBD2	TRBV7-3	-	TRBJ2-1
CASSPGTSYNEQFF	TGTGCCAGCAGCCCCGGGACTAGCTACAATGAGCAGTTCTTC	TRBD2	TRBV7-9	-	TRBJ2-1
CASSQIPQGTNTEAFF	TGTGCCAGCAGCCAGATACCCCAGGGGACCAACACTGAAGCTTTCTTT	-	TRBV11-2	-	TRBJ1-1
CAWSRQAGEAFF	TGTGCCTGGAGTAGGCAGGCGGGTGAAGCTTTCTTT	-	TRBV30	-	TRBJ1-1
CAISGGGIEELFF	TGTGCCATCAGTGGTGGTGGGATTGAGGAACTGTTTTTT	-	TRBV10-3	-	TRBJ1-4
CARSLAFRDPYGYTF	TGTGCCAGAAGCTTGGCATTCAGGGATCCGTATGGCTACACCTTC	-	TRBV5-3	-	TRBJ1-2
CASSLLGDSYEQYF	TGTGCCAGCAGCTTACTCGGGGACTCCTACGAGCAGTACTTC	-	TRBV6-6	few	TRBJ2-7
CASSLPGQGGEKLFF	TGTGCCAGCAGCTTACCGGGACAGGGAGGGGAAAAACTGTTTTTT	TRBD1	TRBV11-3	once	TRBJ1-4
CSVDGFGYEQYF	TGCAGCGTTGATGGATTCGGTTACGAGCAGTACTTC	-	TRBV29-1	-	TRBJ2-7
CAWANTYEQYF	TGTGCCTGGGCCAACACCTACGAGCAGTACTTC	-	TRBV30	-	TRBJ2-7
CASRTDTSTDTQYF	TGTGCCAGTAGGACGGATACTAGCACAGATACGCAGTATTTT	-	TRBV19	-	TRBJ2-3
CASSGSGQVSGNTIYF	TGTGCCAGTAGTGGATCGGGACAAGTCTCTGGAAACACCATATATTTT	-	TRBV19	-	TRBJ1-3
CASSLGPGNTEAFF	TGTGCCAGCAGTTTAGGGCCAGGAAACACTGAAGCTTTCTTT	-	TRBV27	-	TRBJ1-1
CASSGSSGTGANVLTF	TGCGCCAGCAGTGGCTCTAGCGGGACTGGGGCCAACGTCCTGACTTTC	TRBD2	TRBV5-1	-	TRBJ2-6
CAWSVFSGDFGGGRTDTQYF	TGTGCCTGGAGTGTATTTTCGGGAGACTTTGGGGGCGGGAGGACAGATACGCAGTATTTT	TRBD2	TRBV30	-	TRBJ2-3
CASSKQGTTDTQYF	TGCGCCAGCAGTAAACAGGGGACCACAGATACGCAGTATTTT	TRBD1	TRBV5-1	-	TRBJ2-3
CASSPRTGGSAGELFF	TGTGCCAGCAGCCCTAGGACAGGGGGCAGCGCCGGGGAGCTGTTTTTT	TRBD1	TRBV7-7	-	TRBJ2-2
CASTLGGPGNTIYF	TGTGCCAGCACCCTGGGGGGCCCTGGAAACACCATATATTTT	-	TRBV5-6	few	TRBJ1-3
CASSLLDRGAGELFF	TGTGCCAGCAGCTTGTTAGACAGGGGAGCCGGGGAGCTGTTTTTT	TRBD1	TRBV11-1	-	TRBJ2-2
CASTSRLDYEQYF	TGTGCCAGCACATCTCGGTTGGACTACGAGCAGTACTTC	-	TRBV6-6	-	TRBJ2-7
CASSEYRTSGTSTDTQYF	TGTGCCAGCAGTGAATATAGGACTAGCGGGACTAGCACAGATACGCAGTATTTT	TRBD2	TRBV6-1	-	TRBJ2-3
CSVRARNTEAFF	TGCAGCGTCCGGGCACGGAACACTGAAGCTTTCTTT	-	TRBV29-1	-	TRBJ1-1
CAISDIEGPNYGYTF	TGTGCCATCAGTGATATCGAGGGTCCTAACTATGGCTACACCTTC	-	TRBV10-3	-	TRBJ1-2
CASSQDQGVLETQYF	TGTGCCAGCAGCCAAGATCAGGGAGTTTTGGAGACCCAGTACTTC	-	TRBV14	-	TRBJ2-5
CASSHVNSGNTIYF	TGTGCCAGCAGCCATGTCAACTCTGGAAACACCATATATTTT	-	TRBV6-5	few	TRBJ1-3
CASSRSGGPSYEQYF	TGTGCCAGCAGCCGGTCCGGGGGCCCCTCCTACGAGCAGTACTTC	-	TRBV7-9	-	TRBJ2-7
CASSLNPNTGELFF	TGTGCCAGCAGCTTAAACCCGAACACCGGGGAGCTGTTTTTT	-	TRBV11-1	-	TRBJ2-2